This T cell receptor (beta chain) was observed in a study of T cells of healthy individuals. TCRdb reprocessed the 5' RACE reads via MiXCR and lists one record per CDR3 protein. The data contain about 82,000 distinct CDR3 sequences, about 5% of them singletons. Germline V gene data show CDR1 as LNHDA and CDR2 as SQIVND (reference sequence). The CDR3 has 13 amino acids. Trimming at V came to 7 bases and at J to 8 bases, leaving 9 bases not matched to a gene. This chain joins TRBV19 and TRBJ1-2; 8 bases agree with TRBD1. The receptor was derived from a female donor in good health. The CDR3 DNA is TGTGCCAGTACCCCCGGGACAGGCAGGGGCTACACCTTC. Protein product: CASTPGTGRGYTF. Based on the CDR3 plus reference TRBV19 and TRBJ1-2, the full variable domain is DGGITQSPKYLFRKEGQNVTLSCEQNLNHDAMYWYRQDPGQGLRLIYYSQIVNDFQKGDIAEGYSVSREKKESFPLTVTSAQKNPTAFYLCASTPGTGRGYTFGSGTRLTVV.